This TCR beta chain appears in the sequencing data of a study of T cell repertoires in cytomegalovirus infection. About the study: TCR beta signatures that were public indicated CMV infection and matching HLA type.

V was shortened by 5 bases and J by 7 bases, with 15 bases between the two germline ends. CDR1 is SEHNR, CDR2 FQNEAQ, per germline (reference sequence). The CDR3 runs to 13 residues. TCRdb passed the reads through MiXCR, listing each CDR3 protein once. In the table there are approximately 250,000 distinct CDR3 sequences, over 20% of which are singletons. General study findings and limits: The ex vivo response was dominated by HLA-C-restricted CMV-specific TCR beta clonotypes.

A remark on this clonotype: Its specificity is unknown.

The V call is TRBV7-9, the J call TRBJ2-7, with D perhaps being TRBD1 or TRBD2 (6 bases each). The sequence derives from a human donor in good health (CMV status not recorded). Some clones in this sample may be carry-over from other donors' samples. Sequencing used CD8+ T cells from PBMCs. CDR3 coding DNA: TGTGCCAGCAGCAGGGGGGTTTCAATGGAGCAGTACTTC. Translating it yields CASSRGVSMEQYF.